This T cell receptor (beta chain) is from a study of cytomegalovirus exposure and HLA in healthy donors. The study, taken as a whole, reports: Most observed TCR sequences were rare, whereas some public TCRs were detected in many donors. First-cohort TCR clusters tended to co-occur in the 120 or so validation repertoires, a later analysis found. Among TCR beta chains, those listed as cytomegalovirus-associated numbered roughly 150.

This clone was recorded once. Its antigen is currently unknown. Repertoires were generated with immunoSEQ multiplex PCR, while TCRdb's copy carries only in-frame clones and drops some. The data hold around 140,000 clones, with 75% to 90% observed a single time. This TCR derives from a woman aged 18 to 35 in good health and CMV-seronegative. Sequenced material: PBMCs.

The CDR3 spells CASSEAGSAGVLGEQYF. The CDR3 coding sequence is TGTGCCAGCAGTGAAGCAGGGTCTGCGGGTGTCCTTGGCGAGCAGTACTTC. The chain recombines TRBV2 with TRBJ2-7; D perhaps matches TRBD2 (5 bases). There are 17 residues in the CDR3. Germline V gene lookup returns CDR1 SNHLY and CDR2 FYNNEI. V was clipped by 0 bases and J by 6 bases, with 21 bases between them.